This passage covers 10 T cell receptor beta chains from one sample sequenced in a study of low-dose radiotherapy and immunotherapy resistance in tumors. Time point given: after trial treatment. The treatment denotes: LDRT plus nivolumab, ipilimumab, low-dose cyclophosphamide and aspirin (RACIN trial). Covering alpha and beta chains, TRAV- and TRBV-specific primers were used for the first-strand cDNA. Amplification, which lasted about 20 PCR cycles, used a constant-region primer and V-primer adapter to amplify TCRs. TCRdb ran MiXCR on the reads and lists one entry per CDR3 protein. The data contain around 100,000 distinct CDR3 sequences, around 21% of them singletons. Sequenced here: PBMCs, sampled after low-dose radiotherapy plus immunotherapy. These receptors all come from a male donor with prostate cancer.

V is TRBV12-3 or TRBV12-4 and J is TRBJ2-1, with D tentatively TRBD1 (6 bases). This CDR3 spans 15 amino acids. V lost 8 bases and J lost 1, with 15 bases in between. The CDR3 sequence is CASHNGRGSYNEQFF. In DNA form, the CDR3 reads TGTGCCAGCCACAATGGCAGGGGTTCCTACAATGAGCAGTTCTTC.

This clonotype was found many times. This rearrangement joins TRBV20-1 to TRBJ2-3; 10 bases match TRBD2. The length of the CDR3 is 14 residues. After removal of 6 bases from V and 2 bases from J, the junction contained 5 bases not matched to a gene. Per the germline V gene, CDR1 is DFQATT and CDR2 is SNEGSKA (reference sequence). The CDR3 reads CSAPSGGATDTQYF. In DNA, the CDR3 is TGCAGTGCCCCCAGCGGGGGGGCCACAGATACGCAGTATTTT.

J is TRBJ1-1 and V is TRBV5-1; D might be TRBD1 (5 bases). The CDR3 length is 14 residues. Germline V lookup: CDR1 SGHRS, CDR2 YFSETQ. Trimming removed 2 bases from V and 1 base from J, with 9 bases in between. CDR3 region: CASSFGAANTEAFF. CDR3 in DNA: TGCGCCAGCAGCTTTGGGGCGGCGAACACTGAAGCTTTCTTT.

This clonotype appeared many times. V usage is TRBV5-1 and J usage is TRBJ2-3; 10 bases fit TRBD2. V shed 4 bases and J 5 bases; nucleotides not matched to a gene: 4. CDR1 and CDR2 (germline): SGHRS, YFSETQ. The length of the CDR3 is 14 residues. The CDR3 coding sequence is TGCGCCAGCAGCCCAGGGACTAGCGTAGATACGCAGTATTTT. Translating it yields CASSPGTSVDTQYF.

This clonotype was seen repeatedly, ten times or more. The chain recombines TRBV3-1 with TRBJ2-3; the match to TRBD2 covers 14 bases. Losses at the gene ends were 4 bases for V and 4 bases for J; bases not matched to a gene: 4. This CDR3 has 16 residues. CDR1 and CDR2 (germline): LGHDT, YNNKEL (reference sequence). As DNA, the CDR3 is TGTGCCAGCAGCCTAAGACTAGCGGGGGGGTCAGATACGCAGTATTTT. Translated: CASSLRLAGGSDTQYF.

This clonotype showed up many times. This chain links TRBV15 with TRBJ2-2; 10 nucleotides agree with TRBD2. Germline CDR1 is LNHNV and CDR2 is YYDKDF (reference sequence). The ends lost 8 bases at V and 4 bases at J; junction bases unmatched: 4. CDR3 length: 14 amino acids. CDR3 bases: TGTGCCACCCAGCGGGGGGGGGGCACCGGGGAGCTGTTTTTT. Its protein is CATQRGGGTGELFF.

The V gene is TRBV12-3 or TRBV12-4, the J gene TRBJ1-3; D remains ambiguous. V lost 6 bases to trimming and J lost 0 bases, with 9 bases between them. This CDR3 has 14 residues. The CDR3 DNA sequence: TGTGCCAGCAGCCGGGCAAGCTCTGGAAACACCATATATTTT. Its translation: CASSRASSGNTIYF.

This clonotype has ten or more counts. The chain is built from TRBV29-1 and TRBJ1-2; D ambiguous. The V and J ends lost 7 bases and 4 bases respectively, with 13 bases between them. The germline CDR1 and CDR2 sequences are SQVTM and ANQGSEA. The CDR3 consists of 12 residues. The CDR3 region has the DNA TGCAGCGCCTCACCGGACGGCTATGGCTACACCTTC. This gives the protein CSASPDGYGYTF.

This clonotype was picked up many times. In nucleotides, the CDR3 is TGTGCCAGCAGTTTCGGGGCCATGGCGCGAGAGACCCAGTACTTC. This encodes CASSFGAMARETQYF. V gene TRBV12-3 or TRBV12-4 combines with J gene TRBJ2-5; D assignment may be TRBD1 or TRBD2 (5 bases each). The CDR3 length is 15 residues. Trimming pared 3 bases from V and 4 bases from J, leaving 15 bases between.

This clonotype turned up a few times. The CDR3 sequence is CASRGAQGPNEQFF. DNA of the CDR3: TGTGCCAGCAGGGGCGCACAGGGTCCTAATGAGCAGTTCTTC. The chain employs TRBV5-6 and TRBJ2-1; D might be TRBD1 (6 bases). With 5 bases removed from V and 7 bases from J, the gap between germline ends came to 16 bases. Germline values: CDR1 SGHDT, CDR2 YYEEEE. This CDR3 contains 14 residues.